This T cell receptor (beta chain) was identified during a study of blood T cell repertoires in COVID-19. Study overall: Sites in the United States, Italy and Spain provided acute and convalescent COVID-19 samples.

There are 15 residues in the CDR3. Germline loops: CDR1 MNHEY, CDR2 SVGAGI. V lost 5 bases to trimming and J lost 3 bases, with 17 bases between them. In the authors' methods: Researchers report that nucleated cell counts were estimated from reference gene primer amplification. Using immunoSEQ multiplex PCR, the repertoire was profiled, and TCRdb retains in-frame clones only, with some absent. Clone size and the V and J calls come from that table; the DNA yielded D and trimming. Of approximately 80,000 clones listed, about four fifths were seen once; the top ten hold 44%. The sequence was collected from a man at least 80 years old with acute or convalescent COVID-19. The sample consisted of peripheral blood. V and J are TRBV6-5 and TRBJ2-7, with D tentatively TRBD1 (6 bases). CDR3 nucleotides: TGTGCCAGCAGTCTCTGGGGGCAGGGGCGCTACGAGCAGTACTTC. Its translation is CASSLWGQGRYEQYF.